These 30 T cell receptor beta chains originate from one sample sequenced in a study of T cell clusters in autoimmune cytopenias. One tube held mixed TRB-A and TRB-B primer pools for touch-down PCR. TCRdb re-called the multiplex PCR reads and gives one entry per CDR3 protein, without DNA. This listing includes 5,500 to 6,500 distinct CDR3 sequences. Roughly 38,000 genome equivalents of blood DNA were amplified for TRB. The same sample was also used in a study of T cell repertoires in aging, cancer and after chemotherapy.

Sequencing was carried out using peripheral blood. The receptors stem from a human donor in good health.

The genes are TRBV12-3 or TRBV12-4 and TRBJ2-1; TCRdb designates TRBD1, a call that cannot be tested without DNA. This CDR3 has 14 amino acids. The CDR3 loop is CASIGGGVYNEQFF.

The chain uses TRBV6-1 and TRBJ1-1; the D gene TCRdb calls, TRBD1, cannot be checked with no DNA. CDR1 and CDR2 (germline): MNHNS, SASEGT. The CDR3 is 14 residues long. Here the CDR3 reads CASSEAWADTEAFF.

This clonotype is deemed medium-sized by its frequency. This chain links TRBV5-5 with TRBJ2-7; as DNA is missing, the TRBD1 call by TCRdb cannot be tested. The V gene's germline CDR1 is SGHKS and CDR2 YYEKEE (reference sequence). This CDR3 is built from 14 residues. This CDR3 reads CASSRDRDSYEQYF.

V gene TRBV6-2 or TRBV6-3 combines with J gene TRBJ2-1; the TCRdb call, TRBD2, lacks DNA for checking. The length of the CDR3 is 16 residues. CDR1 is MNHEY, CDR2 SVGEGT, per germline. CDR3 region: CASSTFAGGGYNEQFF.

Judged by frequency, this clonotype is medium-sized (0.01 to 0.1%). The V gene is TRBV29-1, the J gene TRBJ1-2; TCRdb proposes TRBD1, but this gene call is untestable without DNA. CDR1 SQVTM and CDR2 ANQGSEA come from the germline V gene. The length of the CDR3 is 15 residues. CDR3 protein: CSVEDIDRGPEGYTF. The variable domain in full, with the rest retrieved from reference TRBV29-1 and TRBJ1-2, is SAVISQKPSRDICQRGTSLTIQCQVDSQVTMMFWYRQQPGQSLTLIATANQGSEATYESGFVIDKFPISRPNLTFSTLTVSNMSPEDSSIYLCSVEDIDRGPEGYTFGSGTRLTVV.

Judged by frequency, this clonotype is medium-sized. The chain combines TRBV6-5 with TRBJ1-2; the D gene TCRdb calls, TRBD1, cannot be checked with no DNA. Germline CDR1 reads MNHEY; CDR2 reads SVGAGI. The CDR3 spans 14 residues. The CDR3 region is CASSYSTGGHGYTF.

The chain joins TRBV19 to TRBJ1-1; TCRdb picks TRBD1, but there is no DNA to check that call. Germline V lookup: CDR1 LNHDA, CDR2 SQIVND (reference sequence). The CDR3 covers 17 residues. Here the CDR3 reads CASSRQGQGRTDTEAFF.

The CDR3 reads CASSPGGSLQPQHF. The rearrangement uses TRBV18 and TRBJ1-5; checking the TCRdb D call of TRBD1 is not possible without DNA. Germline CDR1 is KGHSH and CDR2 is LQKENI. The CDR3 extends over 14 amino acids.

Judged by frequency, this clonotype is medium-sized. CDR3 in amino acids: CASSHQLGTSGSYEQYF. V usage is TRBV19 and J usage is TRBJ2-7; there is no DNA to check the TCRdb D call of TRBD2. Germline CDR1 reads LNHDA; CDR2 reads SQIVND (reference sequence). The CDR3 runs 17 residues.

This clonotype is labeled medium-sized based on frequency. The CDR3 sequence: CASSLGGLGVNEQFF. The chain uses TRBV6-2 or TRBV6-3 and TRBJ2-1; the TCRdb call, TRBD1, lacks DNA for checking. The CDR3 spans 15 residues. The germline V gene encodes CDR1 MNHEY and CDR2 SVGEGT.

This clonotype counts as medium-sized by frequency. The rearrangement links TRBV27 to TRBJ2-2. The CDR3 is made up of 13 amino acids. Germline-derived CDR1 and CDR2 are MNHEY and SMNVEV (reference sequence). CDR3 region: CASSLSETGELFF.

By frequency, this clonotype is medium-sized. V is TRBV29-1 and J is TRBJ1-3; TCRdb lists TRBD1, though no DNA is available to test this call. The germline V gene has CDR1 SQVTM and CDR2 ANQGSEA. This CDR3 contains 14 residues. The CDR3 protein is CSAAARGVENTIYF.

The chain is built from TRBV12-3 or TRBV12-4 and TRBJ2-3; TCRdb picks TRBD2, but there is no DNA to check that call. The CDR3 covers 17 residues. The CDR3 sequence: CASRGLAGGPDTDTQYF.

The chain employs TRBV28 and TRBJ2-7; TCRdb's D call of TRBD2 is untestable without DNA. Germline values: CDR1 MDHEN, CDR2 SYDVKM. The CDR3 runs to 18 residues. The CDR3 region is CASSLGGLATGGVYEQYF.

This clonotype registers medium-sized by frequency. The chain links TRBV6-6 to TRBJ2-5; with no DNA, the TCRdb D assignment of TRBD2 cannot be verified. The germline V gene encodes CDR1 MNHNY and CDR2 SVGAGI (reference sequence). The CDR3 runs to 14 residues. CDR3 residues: CASSYLVIGETQYF.

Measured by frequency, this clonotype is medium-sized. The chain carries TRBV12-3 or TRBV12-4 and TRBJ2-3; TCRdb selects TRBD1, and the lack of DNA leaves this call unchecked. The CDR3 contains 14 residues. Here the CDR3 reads CASSPTGGTDTQYF.

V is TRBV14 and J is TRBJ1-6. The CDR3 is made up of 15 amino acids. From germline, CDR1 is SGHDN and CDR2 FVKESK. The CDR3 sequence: CASSPDRPYNSPLHF.

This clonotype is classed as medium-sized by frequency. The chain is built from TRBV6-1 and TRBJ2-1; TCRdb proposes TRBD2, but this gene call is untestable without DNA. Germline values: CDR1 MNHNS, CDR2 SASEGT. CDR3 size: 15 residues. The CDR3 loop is CASSEWVAGDNEQFF.

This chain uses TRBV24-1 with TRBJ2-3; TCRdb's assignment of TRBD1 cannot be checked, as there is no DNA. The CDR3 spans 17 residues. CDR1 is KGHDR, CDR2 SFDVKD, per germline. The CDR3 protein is CATSAQSGPGYTDTQYF.

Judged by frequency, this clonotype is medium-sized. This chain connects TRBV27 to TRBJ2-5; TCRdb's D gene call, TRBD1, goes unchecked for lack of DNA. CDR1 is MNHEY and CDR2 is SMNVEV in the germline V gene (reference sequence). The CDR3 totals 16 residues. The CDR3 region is CASSLGQTARPGTQYF.

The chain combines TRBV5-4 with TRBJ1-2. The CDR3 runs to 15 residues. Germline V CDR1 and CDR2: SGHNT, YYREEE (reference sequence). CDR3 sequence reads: CASSLGWSTNYGYTF. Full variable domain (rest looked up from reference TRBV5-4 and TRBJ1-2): ETGVTQSPTHLIKTRGQQVTLRCSSQSGHNTVSWYQQALGQGPQFIFQYYREEENGRGNFPPRFSGLQFPNYSSELNVNALELDDSALYLCASSLGWSTNYGYTFGSGTRLTVV.

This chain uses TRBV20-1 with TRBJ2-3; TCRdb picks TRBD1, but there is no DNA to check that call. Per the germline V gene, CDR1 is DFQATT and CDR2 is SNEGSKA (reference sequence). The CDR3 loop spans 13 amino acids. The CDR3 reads CSAIGTTPGTQYF.

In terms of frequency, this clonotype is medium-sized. The CDR3 reads CASSPGQGRGVWNYGYTF. V usage is TRBV5-6 and J usage is TRBJ1-2; the TRBD1 assignment by TCRdb is unverifiable without DNA. CDR1 is SGHDT, CDR2 YYEEEE, per germline. There are 18 residues in the CDR3.

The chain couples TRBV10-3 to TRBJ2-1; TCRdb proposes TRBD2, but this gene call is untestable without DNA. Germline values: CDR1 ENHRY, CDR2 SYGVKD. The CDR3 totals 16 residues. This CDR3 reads CAISARTSGGPDEQFF.

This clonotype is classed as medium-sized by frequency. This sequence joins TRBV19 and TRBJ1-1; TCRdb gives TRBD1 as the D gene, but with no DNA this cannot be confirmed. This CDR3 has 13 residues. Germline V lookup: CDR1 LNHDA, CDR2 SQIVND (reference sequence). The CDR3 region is CASRIPSGTEAFF.

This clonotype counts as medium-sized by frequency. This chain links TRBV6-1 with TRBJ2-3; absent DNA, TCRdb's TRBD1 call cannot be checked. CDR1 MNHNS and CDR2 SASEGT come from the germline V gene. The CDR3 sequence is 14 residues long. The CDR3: CASRDPGGHHTQYF.

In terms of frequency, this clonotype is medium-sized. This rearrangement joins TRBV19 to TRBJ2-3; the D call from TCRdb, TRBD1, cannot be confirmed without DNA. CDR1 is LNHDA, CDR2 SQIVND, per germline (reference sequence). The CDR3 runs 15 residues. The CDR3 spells CASSIPRQGANTQYF. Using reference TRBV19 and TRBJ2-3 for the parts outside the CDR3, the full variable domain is DGGITQSPKYLFRKEGQNVTLSCEQNLNHDAMYWYRQDPGQGLRLIYYSQIVNDFQKGDIAEGYSVSREKKESFPLTVTSAQKNPTAFYLCASSIPRQGANTQYFGPGTRLTVL.

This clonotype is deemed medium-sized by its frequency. The CDR3 region is CASSLGGVGDTQYF. The rearrangement uses TRBV12-3 or TRBV12-4 and TRBJ2-3. CDR3 length: 14 amino acids.

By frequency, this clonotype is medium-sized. CDR3 amino acids: CASSIDGTGIGTDTQYF. The rearrangement uses TRBV19 and TRBJ2-3; TCRdb designates TRBD1, a call that cannot be tested without DNA. Germline V CDR1 and CDR2: LNHDA, SQIVND (reference sequence). The CDR3 extends over 17 amino acids.

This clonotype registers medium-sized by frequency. This CDR3 is CASSLGYGSGYGYTF. The V and J genes are TRBV6-6 and TRBJ1-2. Looked up from germline, CDR1 is MNHNY and CDR2 is SVGAGI (reference sequence). The CDR3 spans 15 residues.